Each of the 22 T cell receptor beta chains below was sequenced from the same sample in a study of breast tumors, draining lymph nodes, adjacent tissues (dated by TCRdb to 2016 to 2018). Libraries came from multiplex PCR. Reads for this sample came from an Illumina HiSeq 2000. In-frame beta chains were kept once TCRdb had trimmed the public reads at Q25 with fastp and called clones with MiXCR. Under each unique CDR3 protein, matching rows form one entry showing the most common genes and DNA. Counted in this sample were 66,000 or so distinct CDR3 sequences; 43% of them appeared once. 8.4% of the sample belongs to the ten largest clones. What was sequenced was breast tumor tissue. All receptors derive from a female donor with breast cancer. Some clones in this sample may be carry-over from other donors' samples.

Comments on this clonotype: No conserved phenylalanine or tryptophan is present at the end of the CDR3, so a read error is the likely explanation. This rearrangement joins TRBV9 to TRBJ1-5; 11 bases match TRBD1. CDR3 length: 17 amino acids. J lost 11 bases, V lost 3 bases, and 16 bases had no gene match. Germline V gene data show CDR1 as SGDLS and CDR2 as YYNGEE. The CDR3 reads CASSAGGGQGAGETQHL. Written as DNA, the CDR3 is TGTGCCAGCAGCGCCGGAGGCGGACAGGGGGCTGGGGAGACCCAGCATCTT.

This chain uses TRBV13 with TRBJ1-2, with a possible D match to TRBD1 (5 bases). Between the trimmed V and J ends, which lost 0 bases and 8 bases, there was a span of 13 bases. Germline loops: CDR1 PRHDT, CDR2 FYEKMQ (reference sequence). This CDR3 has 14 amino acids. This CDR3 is CASSLGTEERGYTF. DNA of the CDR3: TGTGCCAGCAGCTTAGGGACAGAAGAGAGAGGCTACACCTTC.

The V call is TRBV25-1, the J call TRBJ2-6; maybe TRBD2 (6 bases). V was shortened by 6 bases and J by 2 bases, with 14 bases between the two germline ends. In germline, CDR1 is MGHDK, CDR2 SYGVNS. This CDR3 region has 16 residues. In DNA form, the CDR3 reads TGTGCCAGCAGCGTTGGAGGGGAGACTGGGGCCAACGTCCTGACTTTC. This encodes CASSVGGETGANVLTF.

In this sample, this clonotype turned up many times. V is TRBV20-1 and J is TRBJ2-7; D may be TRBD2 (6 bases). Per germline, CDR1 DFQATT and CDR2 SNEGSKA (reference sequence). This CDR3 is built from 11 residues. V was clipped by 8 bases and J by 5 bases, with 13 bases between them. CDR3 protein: CSQTRTNEQYF. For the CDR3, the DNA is TGCAGTCAGACTAGAACGAACGAGCAGTACTTC.

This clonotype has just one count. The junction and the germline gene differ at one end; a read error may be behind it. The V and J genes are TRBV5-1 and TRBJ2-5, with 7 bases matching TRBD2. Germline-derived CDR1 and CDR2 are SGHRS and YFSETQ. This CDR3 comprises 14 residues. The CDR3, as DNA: TGCGCCAGCAGCTTGGAACTAGCGAAAGACACCCAGTACTTC. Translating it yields CASSLELAKDTQYF.

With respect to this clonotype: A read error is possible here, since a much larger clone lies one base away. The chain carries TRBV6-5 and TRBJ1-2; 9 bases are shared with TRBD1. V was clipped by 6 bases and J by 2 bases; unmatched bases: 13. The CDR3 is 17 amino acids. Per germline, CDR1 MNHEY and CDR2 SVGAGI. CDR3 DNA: TGTGCCAGCAGGTTCCTCGCGGGACAGGGAAGGAACTATGGCTACACCTTC. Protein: CASRFLAGQGRNYGYTF.

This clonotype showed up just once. The CDR3 nucleotides are TGTGCCAGCTGTGGACAGGGGACATTTTACGAAAAACTGTTTTTT. It encodes CASCGQGTFYEKLFF. V usage is TRBV2 and J usage is TRBJ1-4, with TRBD1 matching 9 bases. The V gene's germline CDR1 is SNHLY and CDR2 FYNNEI. The junction had 12 bases not matched to a gene; V was cut back by 8 bases and J by 8 bases. The CDR3 contains 15 residues.

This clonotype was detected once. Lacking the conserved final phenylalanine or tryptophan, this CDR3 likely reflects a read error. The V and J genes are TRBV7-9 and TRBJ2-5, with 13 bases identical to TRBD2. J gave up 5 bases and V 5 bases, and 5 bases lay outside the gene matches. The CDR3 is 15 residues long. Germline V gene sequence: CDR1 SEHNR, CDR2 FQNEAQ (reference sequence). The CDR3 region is CASSVGTSGIETQYL. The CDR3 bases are TGTGCCAGCAGCGTTGGGACTAGCGGGATTGAGACCCAGTACCTC.

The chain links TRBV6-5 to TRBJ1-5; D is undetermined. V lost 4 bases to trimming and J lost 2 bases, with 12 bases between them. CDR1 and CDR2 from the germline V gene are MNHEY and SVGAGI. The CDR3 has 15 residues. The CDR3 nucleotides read TGTGCCAGCAGTTTAGTGGGCTGGGGCAATCAGCCCCAGCATTTT. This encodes CASSLVGWGNQPQHF.

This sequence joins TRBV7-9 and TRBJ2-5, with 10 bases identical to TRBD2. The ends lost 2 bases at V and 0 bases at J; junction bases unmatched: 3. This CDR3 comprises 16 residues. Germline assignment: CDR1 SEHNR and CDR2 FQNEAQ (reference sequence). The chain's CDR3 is CASSLNSGGHQETQYF. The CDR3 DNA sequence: TGTGCCAGCAGCTTAAATAGCGGGGGGCACCAAGAGACCCAGTACTTC.

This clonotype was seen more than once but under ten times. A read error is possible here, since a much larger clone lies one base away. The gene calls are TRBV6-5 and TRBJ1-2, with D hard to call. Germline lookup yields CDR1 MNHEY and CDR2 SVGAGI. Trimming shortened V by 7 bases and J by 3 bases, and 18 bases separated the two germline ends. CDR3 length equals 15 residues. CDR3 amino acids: CASMHTMADHYGYTF. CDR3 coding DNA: TGTGCCAGCATGCATACGATGGCAGATCACTATGGCTACACCTTC.

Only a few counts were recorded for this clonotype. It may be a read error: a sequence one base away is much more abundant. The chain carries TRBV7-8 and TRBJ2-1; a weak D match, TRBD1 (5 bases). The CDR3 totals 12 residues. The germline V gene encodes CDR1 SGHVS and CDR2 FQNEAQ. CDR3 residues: CASSLAGLVELF. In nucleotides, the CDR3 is TGTGCCAGCAGCTTAGCGGGGCTGGTGGAGCTCTTC. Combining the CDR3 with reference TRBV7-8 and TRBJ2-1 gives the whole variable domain GAGVSQSPRYKVAKRGQDVALRCDPISGHVSLFWYQQALGQGPEFLTYFQNEAQLDKSGLPSDRFFAERPEGSVSTLKIQRTQQEDSAVYLCASSLAGLVELFGPGTRLTVL.

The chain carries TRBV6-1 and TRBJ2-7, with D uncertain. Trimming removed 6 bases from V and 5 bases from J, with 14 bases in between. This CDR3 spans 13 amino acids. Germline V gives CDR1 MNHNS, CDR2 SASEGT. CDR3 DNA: TGTGCCAGCAGCAGTCCCGACCCCCACGAGCAGTACTTC. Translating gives CASSSPDPHEQYF.

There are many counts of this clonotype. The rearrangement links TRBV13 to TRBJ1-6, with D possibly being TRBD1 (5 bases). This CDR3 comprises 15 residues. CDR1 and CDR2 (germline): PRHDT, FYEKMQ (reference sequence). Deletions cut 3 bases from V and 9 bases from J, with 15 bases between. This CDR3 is CASSFHPGGSSPLHF. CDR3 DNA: TGTGCCAGCAGCTTCCATCCGGGGGGAAGTTCACCCCTCCACTTT. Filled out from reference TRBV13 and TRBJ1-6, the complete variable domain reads AAGVIQSPRHLIKEKRETATLKCYPIPRHDTVYWYQQGPGQDPQFLISFYEKMQSDKGSIPDRFSAQQFSDYHSELNMSSLELGDSALYFCASSFHPGGSSPLHFGNGTRLTVT.

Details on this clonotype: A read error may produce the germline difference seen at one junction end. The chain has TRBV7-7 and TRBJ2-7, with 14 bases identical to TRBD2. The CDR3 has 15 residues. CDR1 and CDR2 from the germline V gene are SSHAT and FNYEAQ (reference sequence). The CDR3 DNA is TGTGCTAGCAGCTCGGGACTAGCGGGGGCACGGGAGCAGTACTTC. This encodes CASSSGLAGAREQYF.

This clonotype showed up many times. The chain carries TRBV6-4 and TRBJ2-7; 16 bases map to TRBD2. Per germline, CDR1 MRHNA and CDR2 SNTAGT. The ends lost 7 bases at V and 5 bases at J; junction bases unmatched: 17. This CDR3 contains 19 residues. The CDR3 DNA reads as TGTGCCAGCACCCGTCCCGGGACTAGCGGGGGGGCTACGAGGAACGAGCAGTACTTC. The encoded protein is CASTRPGTSGGATRNEQYF.

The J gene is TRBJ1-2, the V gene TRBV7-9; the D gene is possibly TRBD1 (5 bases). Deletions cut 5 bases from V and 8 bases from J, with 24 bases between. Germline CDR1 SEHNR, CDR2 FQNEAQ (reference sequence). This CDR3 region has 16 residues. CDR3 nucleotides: TGTGCCAGCAGCCCGGGACTAGCGGGAAACACCGGGGGCTACACCTTC. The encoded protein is CASSPGLAGNTGGYTF.

CDR3 in amino acids: CASSLRGSHEQYF. The CDR3 region has the DNA TGTGCCAGCAGTTTACGTGGGAGCCACGAGCAGTACTTC. V is TRBV28 and J is TRBJ2-7; D may be TRBD2 (5 bases). The V end lost 2 bases, the J end lost 5 bases, and 10 bases lay between the germline ends. CDR1 and CDR2 (germline): MDHEN, SYDVKM. The CDR3 runs to 13 residues.

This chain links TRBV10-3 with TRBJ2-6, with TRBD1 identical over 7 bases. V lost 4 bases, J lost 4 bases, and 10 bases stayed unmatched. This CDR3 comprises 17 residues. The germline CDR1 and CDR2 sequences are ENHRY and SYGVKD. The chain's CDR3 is CAISGMGRGSGANVLTF. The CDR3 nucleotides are TGTGCCATCAGTGGGATGGGCAGGGGGTCCGGGGCCAACGTCCTGACTTTC.

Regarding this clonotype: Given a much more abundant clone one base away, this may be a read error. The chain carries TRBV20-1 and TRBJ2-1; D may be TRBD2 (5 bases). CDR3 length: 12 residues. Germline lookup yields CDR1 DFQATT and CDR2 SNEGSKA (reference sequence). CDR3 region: CSANGDYNEPFF. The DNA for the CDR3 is TGCAGTGCTAACGGAGACTACAATGAGCCGTTCTTC.

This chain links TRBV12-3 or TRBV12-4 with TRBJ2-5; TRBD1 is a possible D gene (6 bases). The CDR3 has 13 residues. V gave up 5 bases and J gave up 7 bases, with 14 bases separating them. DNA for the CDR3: TGTGCCAGCAGTACCGGACAGAGAGGGACCCAGTACTTC. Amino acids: CASSTGQRGTQYF.

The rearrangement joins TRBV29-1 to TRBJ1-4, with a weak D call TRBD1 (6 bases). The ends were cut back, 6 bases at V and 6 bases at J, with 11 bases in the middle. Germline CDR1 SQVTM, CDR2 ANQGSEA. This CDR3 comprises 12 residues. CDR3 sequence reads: CSVTAGDEKLFF. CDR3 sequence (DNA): TGCAGCGTCACCGCAGGGGATGAAAAACTGTTTTTT.